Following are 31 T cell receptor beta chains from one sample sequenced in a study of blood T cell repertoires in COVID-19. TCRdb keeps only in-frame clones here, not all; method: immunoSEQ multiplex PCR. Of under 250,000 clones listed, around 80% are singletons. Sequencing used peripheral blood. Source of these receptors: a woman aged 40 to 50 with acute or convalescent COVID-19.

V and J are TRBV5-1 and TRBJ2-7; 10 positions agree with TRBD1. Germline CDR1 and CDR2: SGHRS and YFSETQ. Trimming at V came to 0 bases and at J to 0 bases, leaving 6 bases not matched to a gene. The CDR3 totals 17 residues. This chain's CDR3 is CASSLASTGGISYEQYF. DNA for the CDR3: TGCGCCAGCAGCTTGGCCTCGACAGGGGGCATCTCCTACGAGCAGTACTTC.

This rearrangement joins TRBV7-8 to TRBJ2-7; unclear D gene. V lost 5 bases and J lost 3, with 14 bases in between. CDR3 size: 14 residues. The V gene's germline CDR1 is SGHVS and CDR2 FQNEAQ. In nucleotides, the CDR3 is TGTGCCAGCAGCAGATCCCGGCAGGACTACGAGCAGTACTTC. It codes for CASSRSRQDYEQYF.

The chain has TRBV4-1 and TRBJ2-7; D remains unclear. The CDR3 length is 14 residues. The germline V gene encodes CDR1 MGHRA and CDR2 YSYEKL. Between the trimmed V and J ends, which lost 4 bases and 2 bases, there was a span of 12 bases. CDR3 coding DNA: TGCGCCAGCAGCCCACCAGCGAACACCTACGAGCAGTACTTC. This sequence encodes CASSPPANTYEQYF.

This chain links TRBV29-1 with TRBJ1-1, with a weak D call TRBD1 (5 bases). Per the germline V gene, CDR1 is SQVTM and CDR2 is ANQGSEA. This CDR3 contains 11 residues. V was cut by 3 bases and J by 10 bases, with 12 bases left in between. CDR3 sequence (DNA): TGCAGCGTTGACGTAGGTAGGGGAGCTTTCTTT. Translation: CSVDVGRGAFF.

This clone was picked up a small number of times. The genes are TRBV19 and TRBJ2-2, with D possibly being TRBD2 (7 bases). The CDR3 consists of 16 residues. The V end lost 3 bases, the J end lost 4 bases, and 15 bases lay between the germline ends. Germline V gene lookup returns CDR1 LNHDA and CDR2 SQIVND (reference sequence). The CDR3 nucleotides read TGTGCCAGTAGTATTCTCGAGGGGGGGAGCACCGGGGAGCTGTTTTTT. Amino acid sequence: CASSILEGGSTGELFF.

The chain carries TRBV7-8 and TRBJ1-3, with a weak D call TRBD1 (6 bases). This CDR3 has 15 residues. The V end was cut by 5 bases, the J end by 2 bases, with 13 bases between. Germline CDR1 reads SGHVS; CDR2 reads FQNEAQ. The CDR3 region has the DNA TGTGCCAGCAGCGCTAACACAGGGACTGGAAACACCATATATTTT. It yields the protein CASSANTGTGNTIYF.

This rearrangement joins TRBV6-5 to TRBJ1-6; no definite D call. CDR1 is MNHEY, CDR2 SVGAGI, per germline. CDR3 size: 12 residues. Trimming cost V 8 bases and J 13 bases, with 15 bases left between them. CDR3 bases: TGTGCCAGCGGTCCGGGTATGAGGCCCCTCCACTTT. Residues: CASGPGMRPLHF.

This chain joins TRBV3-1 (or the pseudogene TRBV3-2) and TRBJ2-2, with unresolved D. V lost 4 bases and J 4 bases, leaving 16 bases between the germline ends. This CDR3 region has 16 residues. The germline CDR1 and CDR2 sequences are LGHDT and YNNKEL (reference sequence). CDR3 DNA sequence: TGTGCCAGCAGCCTGCGCGCCAGGATCCTCACCGGGGAGCTGTTTTTT. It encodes CASSLRARILTGELFF.

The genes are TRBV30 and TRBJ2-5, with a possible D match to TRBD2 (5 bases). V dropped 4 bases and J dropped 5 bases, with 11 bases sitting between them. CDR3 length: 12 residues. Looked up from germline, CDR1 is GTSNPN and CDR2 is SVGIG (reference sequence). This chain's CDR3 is CAWTDYVETQYF. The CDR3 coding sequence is TGTGCCTGGACCGACTACGTCGAGACCCAGTACTTC.

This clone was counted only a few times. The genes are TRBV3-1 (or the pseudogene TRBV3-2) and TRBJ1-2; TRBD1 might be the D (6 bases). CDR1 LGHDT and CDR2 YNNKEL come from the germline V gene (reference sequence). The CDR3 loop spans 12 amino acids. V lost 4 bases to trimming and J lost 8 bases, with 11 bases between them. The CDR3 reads CASSLRQAGYTF. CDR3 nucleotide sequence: TGTGCCAGCAGCCTCCGACAGGCGGGCTACACCTTC.

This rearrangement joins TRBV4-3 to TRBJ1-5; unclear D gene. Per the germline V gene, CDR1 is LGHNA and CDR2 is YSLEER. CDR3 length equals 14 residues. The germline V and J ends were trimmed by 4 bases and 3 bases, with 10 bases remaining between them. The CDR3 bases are TGCGCCAGCAGCCCGAAACAGACCAATCAGCCCCAGCATTTT. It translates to CASSPKQTNQPQHF.

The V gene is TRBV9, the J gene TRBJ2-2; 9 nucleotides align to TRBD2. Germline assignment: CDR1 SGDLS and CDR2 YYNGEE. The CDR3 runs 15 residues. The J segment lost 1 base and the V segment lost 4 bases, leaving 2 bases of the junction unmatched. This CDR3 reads CASSRSGRNTGELFF. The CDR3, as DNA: TGTGCCAGCAGCCGTAGCGGGAGGAACACCGGGGAGCTGTTTTTT.

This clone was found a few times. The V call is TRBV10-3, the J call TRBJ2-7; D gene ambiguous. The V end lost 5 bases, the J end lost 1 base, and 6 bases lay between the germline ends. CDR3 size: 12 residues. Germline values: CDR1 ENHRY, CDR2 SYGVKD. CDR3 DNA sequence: TGTGCCATCAGTTCTTCTTCCTACGAGCAGTACTTC. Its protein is CAISSSSYEQYF.

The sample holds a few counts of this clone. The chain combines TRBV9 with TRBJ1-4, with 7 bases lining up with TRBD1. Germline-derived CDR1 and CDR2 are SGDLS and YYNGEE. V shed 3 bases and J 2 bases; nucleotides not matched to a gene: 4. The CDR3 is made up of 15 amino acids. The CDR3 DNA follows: TGTGCCAGCAGCGCGACAGGGACCACTAATGAAAAACTGTTTTTT. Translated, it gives CASSATGTTNEKLFF.

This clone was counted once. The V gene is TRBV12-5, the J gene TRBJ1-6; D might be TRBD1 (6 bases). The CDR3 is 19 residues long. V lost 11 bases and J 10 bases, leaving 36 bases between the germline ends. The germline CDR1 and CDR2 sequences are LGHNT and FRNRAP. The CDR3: CARGGGAPGAIWPPSPLHF. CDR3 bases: TGTGCTCGGGGGGGCGGGGCCCCGGGGGCGATTTGGCCCCCATCACCCCTCCACTTT.

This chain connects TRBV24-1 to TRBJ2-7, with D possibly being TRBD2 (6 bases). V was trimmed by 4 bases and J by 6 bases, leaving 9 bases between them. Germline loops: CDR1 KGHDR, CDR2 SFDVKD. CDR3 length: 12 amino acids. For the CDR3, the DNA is TGTGCCACCAGTGACGGGCGGGGCGAGCAGTACTTC. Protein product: CATSDGRGEQYF.

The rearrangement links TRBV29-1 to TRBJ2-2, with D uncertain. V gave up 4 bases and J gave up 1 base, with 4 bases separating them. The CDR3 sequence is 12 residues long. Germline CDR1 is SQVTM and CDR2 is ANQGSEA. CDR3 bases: TGCAGCGTTGTCAGGAACACCGGGGAGCTGTTTTTT. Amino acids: CSVVRNTGELFF.

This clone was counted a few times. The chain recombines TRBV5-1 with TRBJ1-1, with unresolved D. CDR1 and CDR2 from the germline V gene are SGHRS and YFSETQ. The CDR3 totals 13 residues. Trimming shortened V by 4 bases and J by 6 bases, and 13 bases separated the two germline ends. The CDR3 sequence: CASSRGLGSEAFF. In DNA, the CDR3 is TGCGCCAGCAGCCGAGGGCTAGGGTCTGAAGCTTTCTTT.

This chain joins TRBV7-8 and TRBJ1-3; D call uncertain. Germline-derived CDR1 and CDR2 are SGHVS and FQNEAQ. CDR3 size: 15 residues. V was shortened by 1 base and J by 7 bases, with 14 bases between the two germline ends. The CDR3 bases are TGTGCCAGCAGCTTAGACCGGGTCCCAAGGAACACCATATATTTT. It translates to CASSLDRVPRNTIYF. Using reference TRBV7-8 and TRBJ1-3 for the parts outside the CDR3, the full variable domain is GAGVSQSPRYKVAKRGQDVALRCDPISGHVSLFWYQQALGQGPEFLTYFQNEAQLDKSGLPSDRFFAERPEGSVSTLKIQRTQQEDSAVYLCASSLDRVPRNTIYFGEGSWLTVV.

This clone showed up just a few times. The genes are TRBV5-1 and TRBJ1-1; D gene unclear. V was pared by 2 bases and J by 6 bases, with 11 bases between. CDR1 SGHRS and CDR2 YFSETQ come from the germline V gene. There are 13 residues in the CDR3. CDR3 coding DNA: TGCGCCAGCAGCTTTCTAAGAACGGCTGAAGCTTTCTTT. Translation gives CASSFLRTAEAFF.

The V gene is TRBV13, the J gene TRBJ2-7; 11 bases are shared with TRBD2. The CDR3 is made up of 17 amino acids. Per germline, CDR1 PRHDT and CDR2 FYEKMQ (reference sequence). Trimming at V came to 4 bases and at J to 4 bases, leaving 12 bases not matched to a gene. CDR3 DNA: TGTGCCAGCAGCTGGGGGCCGGGACTAGCGGTTGGGTACGAGCAGTACTTC. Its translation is CASSWGPGLAVGYEQYF.

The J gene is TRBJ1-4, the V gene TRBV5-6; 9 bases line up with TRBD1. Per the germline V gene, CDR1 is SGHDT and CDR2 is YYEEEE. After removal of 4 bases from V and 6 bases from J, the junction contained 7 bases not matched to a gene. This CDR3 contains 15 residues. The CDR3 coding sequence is TGTGCCAGCAGCCCCACGGGACAGGGCGATGAAAAACTGTTTTTT. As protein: CASSPTGQGDEKLFF.

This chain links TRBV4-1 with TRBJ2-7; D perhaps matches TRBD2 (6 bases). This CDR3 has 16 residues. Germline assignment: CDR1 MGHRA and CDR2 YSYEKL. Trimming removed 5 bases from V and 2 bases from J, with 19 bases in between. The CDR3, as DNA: TGCGCCAGCAGCAAAGCCCCAACGGGACTTACCTACGAGCAGTACTTC. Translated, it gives CASSKAPTGLTYEQYF.

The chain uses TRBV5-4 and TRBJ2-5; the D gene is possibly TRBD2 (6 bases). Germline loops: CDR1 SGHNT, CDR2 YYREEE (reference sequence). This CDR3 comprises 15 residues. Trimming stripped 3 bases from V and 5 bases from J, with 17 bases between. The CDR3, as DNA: TGTGCCAGCAGCTACCCACAGCGGGCGGGTGAGACCCAGTACTTC. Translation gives CASSYPQRAGETQYF.

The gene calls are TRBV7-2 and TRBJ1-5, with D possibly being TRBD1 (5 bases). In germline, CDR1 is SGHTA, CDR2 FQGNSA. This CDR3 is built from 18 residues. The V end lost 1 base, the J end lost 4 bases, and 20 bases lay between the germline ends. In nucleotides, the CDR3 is TGTGCCAGCAGCTTAGGTTTGGCAGGGCCCACATCGAATCAGCCCCAGCATTTT. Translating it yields CASSLGLAGPTSNQPQHF.

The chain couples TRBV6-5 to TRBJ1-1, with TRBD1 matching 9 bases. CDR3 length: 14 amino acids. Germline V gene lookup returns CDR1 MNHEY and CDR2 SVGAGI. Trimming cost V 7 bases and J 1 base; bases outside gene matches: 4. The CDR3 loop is CASMMTGGNTEAFF. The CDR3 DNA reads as TGTGCCAGCATGATGACAGGGGGGAACACTGAAGCTTTCTTT.

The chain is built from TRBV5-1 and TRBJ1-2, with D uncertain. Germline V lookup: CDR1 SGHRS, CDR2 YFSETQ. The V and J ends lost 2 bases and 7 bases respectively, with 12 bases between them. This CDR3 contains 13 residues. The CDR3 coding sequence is TGCGCCAGCAGCTTAGCTTTCGAGGGTGGCTACACCTTC. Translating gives CASSLAFEGGYTF.

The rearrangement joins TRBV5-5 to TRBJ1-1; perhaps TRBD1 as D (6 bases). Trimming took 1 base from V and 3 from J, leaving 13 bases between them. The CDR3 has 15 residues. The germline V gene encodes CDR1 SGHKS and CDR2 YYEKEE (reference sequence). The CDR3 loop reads CASSLLRQGYTEAFF. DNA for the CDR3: TGTGCCAGCAGCTTGCTCCGGCAGGGGTACACTGAAGCTTTCTTT.

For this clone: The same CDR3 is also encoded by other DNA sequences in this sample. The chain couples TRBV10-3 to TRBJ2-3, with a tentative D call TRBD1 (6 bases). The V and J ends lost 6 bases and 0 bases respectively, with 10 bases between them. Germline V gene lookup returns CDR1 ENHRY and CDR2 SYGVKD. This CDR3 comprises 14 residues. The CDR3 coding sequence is TGTGCCATCAGCCTAGGGGGAAGCACAGATACGCAGTATTTT. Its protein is CAISLGGSTDTQYF.

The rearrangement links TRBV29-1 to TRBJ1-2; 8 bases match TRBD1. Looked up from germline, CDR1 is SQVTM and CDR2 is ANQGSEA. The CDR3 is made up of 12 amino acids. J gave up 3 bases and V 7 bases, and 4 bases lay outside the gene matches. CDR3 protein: CSEKQGDYGYTF. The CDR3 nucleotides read TGCAGCGAGAAACAGGGGGACTATGGCTACACCTTC.

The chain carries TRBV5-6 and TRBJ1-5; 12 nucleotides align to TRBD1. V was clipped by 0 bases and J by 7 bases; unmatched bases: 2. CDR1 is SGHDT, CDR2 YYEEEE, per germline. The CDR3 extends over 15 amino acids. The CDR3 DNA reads TGTGCCAGCAGCTTGGCGGGGACAGGGGGCCAGCCCCAGCATTTT. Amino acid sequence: CASSLAGTGGQPQHF.